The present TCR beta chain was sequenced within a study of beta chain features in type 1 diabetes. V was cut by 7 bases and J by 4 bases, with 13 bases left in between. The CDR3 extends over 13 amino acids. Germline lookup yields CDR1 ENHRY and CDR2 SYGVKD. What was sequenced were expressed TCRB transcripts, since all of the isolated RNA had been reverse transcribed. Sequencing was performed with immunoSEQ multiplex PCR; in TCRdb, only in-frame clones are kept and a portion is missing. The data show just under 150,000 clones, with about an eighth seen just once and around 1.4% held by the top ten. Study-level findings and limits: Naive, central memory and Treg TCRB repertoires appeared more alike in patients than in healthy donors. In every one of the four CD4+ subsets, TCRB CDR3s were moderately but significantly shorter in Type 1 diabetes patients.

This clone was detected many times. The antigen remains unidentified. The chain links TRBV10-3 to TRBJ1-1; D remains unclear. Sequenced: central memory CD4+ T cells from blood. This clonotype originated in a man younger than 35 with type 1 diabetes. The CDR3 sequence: CAITGPDGTEAFF. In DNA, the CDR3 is TGTGCCATCACCGGACCGGACGGCACTGAAGCTTTCTTT.